These T cell receptor beta chains were read from a single sample in a study of blood T cell repertoires in COVID-19. Clones were sequenced by immunoSEQ multiplex PCR, and TCRdb holds only the in-frame ones, with some missing. This table holds approximately 470,000 clones, 75% to 90% found once. The sequenced sample was peripheral blood. These receptors all come from a human donor in a cohort sampled during active COVID-19. Each CDR3 is given with its conserved first and last residue. A D gene is named only where the DNA matches it firmly.

v_call	d_call	j_call	cdr3_aa
TRBV5-1	TRBD2	TRBJ2-3	CASSPGTSFDTQYF
TRBV19	-	TRBJ1-1	CASSIGASNTEAFF
TRBV29-1	-	TRBJ2-1	CSEEGQSCSNNEQFF
TRBV28	TRBD2	TRBJ2-7	CASSLGGLGSGRSGEQYF
TRBV2	-	TRBJ2-7	CASSEDRTYEQYF
TRBV14	TRBD1	TRBJ2-7	CASSQEAGTGGTGEQYF
TRBV5-5	-	TRBJ1-2	CASSSDPGFPGAGYTF
TRBV4-1	TRBD1	TRBJ1-1	CASSQEPGQGYNEAFF
TRBV19	TRBD2	TRBJ2-1	CASSALAGYNEQFF
TRBV3-1/TRBV3-2	TRBD2	TRBJ2-1	CASTPGLAAYNEQFF
TRBV18	-	TRBJ2-2	CASSPSGFGGGELFF
TRBV7-2	TRBD2	TRBJ2-1	CASSPRIAGAYNEQFF
TRBV5-1	-	TRBJ1-2	CASSFMGRGDYGYTF
TRBV2	TRBD1	TRBJ1-6	CASSRQGAVDSPLHF
TRBV24-1	-	TRBJ2-1	CATSRGYNEQFF
TRBV18	-	TRBJ1-1	CASSPRTAQTEAFF
TRBV5-1	TRBD2	TRBJ2-3	CASSLLAGFLDTQYF
TRBV3-1/TRBV3-2	TRBD1	TRBJ2-5	CASSQFSGTVQETQYF
TRBV15	TRBD1	TRBJ1-3	CATSRDRRTGSGNTIYF
TRBV30	TRBD1	TRBJ2-7	CATERDRENEQYF
TRBV28	TRBD1	TRBJ2-7	CASSLGAAGQGRYEQYF
TRBV7-2	TRBD2	TRBJ2-2	CASSSNSGSGGELFF
TRBV12-5	TRBD1	TRBJ1-2	CASGRTGRSTF
TRBV19	-	TRBJ1-1	CASSIEDTLNTEAFF
TRBV29-1	TRBD1	TRBJ2-5	CSVVTQGAETQYF
TRBV7-9	-	TRBJ2-7	CASSFLGLSYEQYF
TRBV10-3	-	TRBJ2-1	CAISDGQPRGAGHEQFF
TRBV6-5	-	TRBJ1-5	CASSYRGNQPQHF
TRBV28	TRBD2	TRBJ2-7	CASRPTSGRPHEQYF
TRBV18	TRBD1	TRBJ1-3	CASSPPGTGRHTIYF
TRBV27	-	TRBJ1-5	CASSSRGQPQHF
TRBV27	-	TRBJ2-6	CASSLLQFPSGANVLTF
TRBV7-9	-	TRBJ2-1	CASSFTVNEQFF
TRBV3-1/TRBV3-2	TRBD1	TRBJ1-6	CASSQDGTGGPSPLHF
TRBV6-6	TRBD2	TRBJ2-1	CASTLAGGMDEQFF
TRBV28	TRBD2	TRBJ2-7	CASSLPGLAGRYEQYF
TRBV10-3	-	TRBJ2-3	CAISGEISTDTQYF
TRBV9	TRBD1	TRBJ1-3	CASSVVDRVSGNTIYF
TRBV6-6	TRBD1	TRBJ1-1	CASSRQGAYTEAFF
TRBV5-5	-	TRBJ2-5	CASSRQPYQETQYF
TRBV9	-	TRBJ2-1	CASSDQDLLYNEQFF
TRBV14	-	TRBJ2-3	CASSHQRHTDTQYF
TRBV15	TRBD1	TRBJ1-4	CATSLGGLMNEKLFF
TRBV9	TRBD1	TRBJ1-1	CASSVEPHGQGSRGRYTEAFF